The rows below give T cell receptor beta chains drawn from one sample of a study of cytomegalovirus exposure and HLA in healthy donors. TCRdb's table, derived via immunoSEQ multiplex PCR, lists solely in-frame clones and lacks some. This sample carries 66,000 or so clones, about 97% of them seen once, and the ten largest clones take 1.5% to 2%. The sample consisted of PBMCs. The receptors were sampled from a young woman in good health and CMV-seropositive. CDR3s include the opening cysteine and the closing phenylalanine or tryptophan. The D gene is left open where the match is weak. Expanded clones get a size class; other rows say once, few or many, or leave the size out.

D gene	clone size	V gene	J gene	CDR3 DNA	CDR3 protein
TRBD1	-	TRBV6-5	TRBJ1-5	TGTGCCAGCCGCCCCGGGACAGGGAATCAGCCCCAGCATTTT	CASRPGTGNQPQHF
-	-	TRBV21-1	TRBJ2-1	TGTGCCAGCAGCAATATCCTTTTACTAGCGGGAGGGTCCGGAACTTACAATGAGCAGTTCTTC	CASSNILLLAGGSGTYNEQFF
TRBD1	-	TRBV14	TRBJ2-5	TGTGCCAGCAGCCATCCGGGGACAGCTCAAGAGACCCAGTACTTC	CASSHPGTAQETQYF
TRBD1	-	TRBV7-9	TRBJ1-2	TGTGCCAGCAGCTTAGGCGGACAGGGCTATGGCTACACCTTC	CASSLGGQGYGYTF
TRBD1	-	TRBV2	TRBJ1-1	TGTGCCAGCAGTCGGACAGGGGGAAACACTGAAGCTTTCTTT	CASSRTGGNTEAFF
-	-	TRBV30	TRBJ1-3	TGTGCCTGGAGTGTGAGGTTGCCTGGAAACACCATATATTTT	CAWSVRLPGNTIYF
-	-	TRBV7-9	TRBJ2-1	TGTGCCAGCGGCCACAGGGTAGGAGATAATGAGCAGTTCTTC	CASGHRVGDNEQFF
-	-	TRBV5-6	TRBJ2-1	TGTGCCAGCAGCTCGGGACTCCCATCCTACAATGAGCAGTTCTTC	CASSSGLPSYNEQFF
TRBD2	-	TRBV27	TRBJ2-1	TGTGCCAGCAGTTCAAAGGGACTAGGCTTCTACAATGAGCAGTTCTTC	CASSSKGLGFYNEQFF
-	-	TRBV7-3	TRBJ2-3	TGTGCCAGCAGCACGTCCCTAGCAGGAAGCACAGATACGCAGTATTTT	CASSTSLAGSTDTQYF
TRBD1	once	TRBV5-5	TRBJ2-2	TGTGCCAGCAGGACAGGGATATTAGGCACCGGGGAGCTGTTTTTT	CASRTGILGTGELFF
TRBD2	-	TRBV13	TRBJ2-1	TGTGCCAGCAGCGCCGGACTAGCGGGAGATGAGCAGTTCTTC	CASSAGLAGDEQFF
TRBD2	-	TRBV27	TRBJ2-5	TGTGCCAGCAGTTCGACTAGCGGACAAGAGACCCAGTACTTC	CASSSTSGQETQYF
TRBD1	-	TRBV19	TRBJ1-2	TGTGCCAGTAGTTTCGGACAGGGGGCGTACTATGGCTACACCTTC	CASSFGQGAYYGYTF
TRBD1	-	TRBV4-1	TRBJ1-5	TGCGCCAGCAGCCGAGAGGACAGGGGGCAGCCCCAGCATTTT	CASSREDRGQPQHF
TRBD2	-	TRBV10-1	TRBJ2-1	TGCGCCAGCAGTCCTTCTAGCGGGAGGCCCTACAATGAGCAGTTCTTC	CASSPSSGRPYNEQFF
TRBD1	-	TRBV5-4	TRBJ2-7	TGTGCCAGCAGCACAGGGGGCGCGGAATCCTACGAGCAGTACTTC	CASSTGGAESYEQYF
-	-	TRBV30	TRBJ1-4	TGTGCCTGGAGTGTACCGGGGAGAGGGGGAGAAAAACTGTTTTTT	CAWSVPGRGGEKLFF
TRBD1	-	TRBV7-9	TRBJ1-1	TGTGCCAGCAGGGGACAGGCGTGGCGTGACACTGAAGCTTTCTTT	CASRGQAWRDTEAFF
TRBD2	-	TRBV28	TRBJ2-7	TGTGCCAGCAGATCCGGGACTAGTCCCCTCTACGAGCAGTACTTC	CASRSGTSPLYEQYF
-	once	TRBV5-1	TRBJ2-1	TGCGCCAGCAGCTCGACAGGCGCCTCCTACAATGAGCAGTTCTTC	CASSSTGASYNEQFF
-	-	TRBV4-1	TRBJ1-1	TGCGCCAGCAGCCAAGTGGGCACTGGAACTGAAGCTTTCTTT	CASSQVGTGTEAFF
TRBD1	-	TRBV7-8	TRBJ2-7	TGTGCCAGCAGCCCGAACACAGGGGGTGGCTACGAGCAGTACTTC	CASSPNTGGGYEQYF
TRBD2	-	TRBV7-3	TRBJ2-2	TGTGCCAGCAGCTCGTCGACTAGCGGGAGGGCTCACACCGGGGAGCTGTTTTTT	CASSSSTSGRAHTGELFF
TRBD1	-	TRBV6-5	TRBJ2-3	TGTGCCAGCAAGGGACAGGGGGGCGCAGATACGCAGTATTTT	CASKGQGGADTQYF
TRBD1	-	TRBV5-5	TRBJ1-1	TGTGCCAGCAGCTTGGCGGCAGGGGGGTTGGTGAAAGCTTTCTTT	CASSLAAGGLVKAFF
-	few	TRBV5-4	TRBJ1-1	TGTGCCAGCAGCTTGGAGGCTGGGGCCGCTGAAGCTTTCTTT	CASSLEAGAAEAFF
-	-	TRBV28	TRBJ2-1	TGTGCCAGCAGACAAGACAGCTCCTACAATGAGCAGTTCTTC	CASRQDSSYNEQFF
-	-	TRBV6-1	TRBJ2-5	TGTGCCACTCGACAGTACCAAGAGACCCAGTACTTC	CATRQYQETQYF
-	-	TRBV4-1	TRBJ2-1	TGCGCCAGCAGTCCGGGACTTAGAGCGATTAACTCCTACAATGAGCAGTTCTTC	CASSPGLRAINSYNEQFF
TRBD1	-	TRBV28	TRBJ2-2	TGTGCCAGCAGTGTCACAGGGGGCCTCACCGGGGAGCTGTTTTTT	CASSVTGGLTGELFF
-	-	TRBV21-1	TRBJ2-1	TGTGCCAGCAGCAAAGCAGGACAAATCTCCTACAATGAGCAGTTCTTC	CASSKAGQISYNEQFF
-	-	TRBV30	TRBJ1-1	TGTGCCTGGAGTTCCACACTCCTCAGGACTGAAGCTTTCTTT	CAWSSTLLRTEAFF
-	-	TRBV19	TRBJ1-2	TGTGCCAGTAGTATAGATCCCGCAGGAGGGGCCTATGGCTACACCTTC	CASSIDPAGGAYGYTF
TRBD1	-	TRBV7-8	TRBJ1-2	TGTGCCAGCAGCTTCTTACAGGGGGCCTTAGCTAACTATGGCTACACCTTC	CASSFLQGALANYGYTF
-	once	TRBV6-5	TRBJ1-4	TGTGCCAGCAGTTACTCCCATGCAACTAATGAAAAACTGTTTTTT	CASSYSHATNEKLFF
-	-	TRBV6-6	TRBJ2-3	TGTGCCAGCAGTTACCCCGGGACATCCACAGATACGCAGTATTTT	CASSYPGTSTDTQYF
TRBD1	-	TRBV30	TRBJ1-2	TGTGCCTGGAGTGTAGACAGGGGTTTCTATGGCTACACCTTC	CAWSVDRGFYGYTF
-	-	TRBV15	TRBJ2-5	TGTGCCACCAGCAGAGATAAGCTCGGGACCCAGTACTTC	CATSRDKLGTQYF
-	-	TRBV25-1	TRBJ1-1	TGTGCCACCCAGGGGAGTAGGGACACTGAAGCTTTCTTT	CATQGSRDTEAFF
-	-	TRBV2	TRBJ2-7	TGTGCCAGCAAGCAGCGGTACTCCTACGAGCAGTACTTC	CASKQRYSYEQYF
-	-	TRBV12-5	TRBJ2-1	TGTGCTAGTGGCGACACCTTCTACAATGAGCAGTTCTTC	CASGDTFYNEQFF
-	-	TRBV5-4	TRBJ2-6	TGTGCCAGCAGCCCCGTAGGGGAAAATCCCTTCTCTGGGGCCAACGTCCTGACTTTC	CASSPVGENPFSGANVLTF
TRBD1	-	TRBV7-9	TRBJ1-5	TGTGCCAGCAGCTTAGTCGGGACAGGGGATCAGCCCCAGCATTTT	CASSLVGTGDQPQHF
TRBD2	-	TRBV9	TRBJ2-5	TGTGCCAGCAGCGTGGGGACTAGCAGACGAGAGACCCAGTACTTC	CASSVGTSRRETQYF